A single sample gave rise to the 5 T cell receptor beta chains below, sequenced in a study of PD-1 blockade in classical Hodgkin lymphoma. After autologous stem cell transplantation all patients relapsed, and prior brentuximab vedotin exposure differed between cohorts. This table comes from immunoSEQ multiplex PCR, and its TCRdb copy is limited to in-frame clones, with some not included. The data hold about 26,000 clones, with 67% observed a single time. This specimen consisted of peripheral blood mononuclear cells (PBMCs), obtained before the second cycle of nivolumab. The receptors were gathered from a human donor with classical Hodgkin lymphoma.

V gene TRBV6-5 combines with J gene TRBJ1-5, with 9 bases aligning to TRBD1. The CDR3 has 15 amino acids. CDR1 is MNHEY and CDR2 is SVGAGI in the germline V gene. With V trimmed by 5 bases and J by 5 bases, 7 bases remained unmatched. CDR3 sequence reads: CASSRDRVSDQPQHF. The CDR3, as DNA: TGTGCCAGCAGTCGGGACAGGGTAAGCGATCAGCCCCAGCATTTT.

The genes are TRBV30 and TRBJ1-1; D is unresolved. CDR1 and CDR2 from the germline V gene are GTSNPN and SVGIG (reference sequence). Trimming cost V 2 bases and J 4 bases, with 11 bases left between them. The CDR3 covers 13 residues. CDR3 nucleotide sequence: TGTGCCTGGAGTACAGAGAGGACCACTGAAGCTTTCTTT. Amino acids: CAWSTERTTEAFF.

The chain combines TRBV28 with TRBJ1-3, with D hard to call. CDR1 and CDR2 (germline): MDHEN, SYDVKM. CDR3 length: 13 amino acids. Trimming shortened V by 7 bases and J by 0 bases, and 7 bases separated the two germline ends. This CDR3 is CASIQSSGNTIYF. In DNA, the CDR3 is TGTGCCAGCATCCAGAGCTCTGGAAACACCATATATTTT.

V and J are TRBV20-1 and TRBJ2-3, with D unresolved. The V gene's germline CDR1 is DFQATT and CDR2 SNEGSKA (reference sequence). The CDR3 sequence is 10 residues long. V dropped 2 bases and J dropped 5 bases, with 2 bases sitting between them. The CDR3 DNA reads as TGCAGTGCTAGAATAGATACGCAGTATTTT. It yields the protein CSARIDTQYF.

The chain recombines TRBV28 with TRBJ1-2, with 7 bases fitting TRBD1. The CDR3 loop spans 15 amino acids. The trim removed 5 bases at V and 3 bases at J, leaving 9 bases unmatched. CDR1 MDHEN and CDR2 SYDVKM come from the germline V gene. CDR3 sequence: CASSTTGEPHYGYTF. The CDR3, as DNA: TGTGCCAGCAGTACAACAGGGGAACCCCACTATGGCTACACCTTC.